This T cell receptor (beta chain) was sequenced during a study of CD4 T cells in relation to SARS-CoV-2 and coronaviruses (dated by TCRdb to the early 2020s). Regarding the research as a whole: In the ViraFEST assay, PBMCs were grown with antigen for about eleven days, and TCR beta CDR3s were then sequenced to identify antigen-specific clonal expansions. Across all 12 patients in the convalescent cohort, the median age was about 35 years, with a range of roughly 21 to 72 years. Of the roughly 12 convalescent patients, 8 were male and 4 were female, and two of the subjects were Hispanic. Patient-derived lymphoblastoid cell lines were used to map the HLA restriction of shared crossreactive spike epitopes. The study assessed, at the TCR clonotype level, memory CD4+ T cell crossreactivity between SARS-CoV-2 and common cold coronavirus spike proteins. The Adaptive Biotechnologies TCR-sequencing kit was used for samples from a few pre-COVID donors and for the naive versus memory experiments, whereas the other data were Illumina-based. For other donors in the study, expansion assays were sequenced with a different, Illumina-based TCR-beta assay. Overall study outcomes, separate from this receptor: No donor contributed both pre-pandemic and post-infection samples, which limited tracing the source of pre-existing responses. Significantly weaker SARS-CoV-2-driven expansion was shown by crossreactive clones than by monoreactive clones, consistent with antigenic imprinting. Crossreactivity analysis centred on spike protein, so crossreactivity against other viral proteins was not assessed. Roughly 64% of donors had memory CD4+ clonotypes that crossrecognized SARS-CoV-2 and at least one common cold coronavirus spike. The study was limited by small numbers of patients and tested TCRs. Sequencing naive versus memory cells indicated that the assay picks up memory recall responses, not primary responses primed during culture.

As for this clone: Its antigen is unknown. No qualities accompany the bases; no much larger clone lies one base away.

In the germline V gene, CDR1 corresponds to ENHRY and CDR2 to SYGVKD. Trimming leaves V shorter by 7 bases and J shorter by 9 bases, with the junction holding 8 bases beyond the gene matches. Including cysteine and phenylalanine, the CDR3 has 13 amino acids. Just the 39-base CDR3 DNA is kept, in frame starting at base 1. CEF-cultured naive and memory CD4+ T cell DNA received survey-level immunoSEQ TCR-beta sequencing. The published analysis was carried out like this. During preprocessing, nonproductive sequences were removed, as were CDR3s that did not start with C, did not end with F or W, or were shorter than 7 amino acids. The MANAFEST web app was used to call antigen-specific clonotypes on the basis of expansion compared with the reference and with other culture wells. A clone was considered positive if significant expansion relative to the reference culture was observed in 2 of 3 replicate wells at an FDR below 0.05. A further requirement for positive clones was significant expansion compared with all other tandem wells, along with an odds ratio above 5. Cultured and uncultured naive and memory CD4+ repertoires were searched for previously identified spike- and CEF-reactive CDR3s. Pairwise Levenshtein distance, computed with the stringdist R package after three terminal residues were trimmed from each end, was used as the measure of CDR3 homology. What TCRdb holds here is the immuneACCESS table cut down to in-frame rearrangements. Part of the clones is not present; checked against another copy, under half of the missing clones reflect an unresolved V gene, and the others are unexplained. From that table come the V and J calls and clone size; the DNA was used to work out D and trimming. This sample lists some 38,000 clones; under 80% were detected once. The ten largest make up roughly 20% of the sample.

Naive and memory CD4+ T cells were separated from cryopreserved PBMCs through CD4 enrichment, which was followed by EasySep naive CD4+ T cell enrichment. For roughly 11 days, sorted naive or memory CD4+ T cells (approximately 91,000) were cultured at a 1:1 ratio with T cell-depleted PBMCs and CEF peptides. Triplicate replicate wells were generally used for each peptide culture condition. Ficoll-Paque PLUS gradient centrifugation was used to isolate PBMCs from either whole blood or leukapheresis product. The PBMCs went either fresh into the expansion assay or into cryopreservation at -140 degrees C. The QIAamp Micro DNA Kit was used to extract genomic DNA from the CD4+ T cells.

The chain joins TRBV10-3 to TRBJ2-1, with 8 bases in between that match TRBD2. Sequencing was performed on memory CD4+ T cells from PBMCs, cultured in vitro. In the paper's terms, the cell subset or site label means: memory (non-naive) CD4+ T cells. This TCR was recovered from an adult with COVID-19. The nucleotide sequence reads as follows: TGTGCCATCAAGACTAGCGAGAGGGGTGAGCAGTTCTTC. The resulting protein is CAIKTSERGEQFF.